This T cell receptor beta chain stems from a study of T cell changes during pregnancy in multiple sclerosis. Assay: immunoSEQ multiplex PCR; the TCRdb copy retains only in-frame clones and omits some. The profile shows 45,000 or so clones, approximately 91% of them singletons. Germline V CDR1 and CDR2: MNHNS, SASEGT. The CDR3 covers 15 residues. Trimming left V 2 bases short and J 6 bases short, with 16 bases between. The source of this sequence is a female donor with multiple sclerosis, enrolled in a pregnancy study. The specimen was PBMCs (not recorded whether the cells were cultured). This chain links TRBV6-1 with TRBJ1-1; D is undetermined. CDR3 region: CASSEPGRDTSEAFF. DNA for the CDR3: TGTGCCAGCAGTGAACCTGGACGGGATACGTCTGAAGCTTTCTTT.